The 31 T cell receptor beta chains below were found in one sample sequenced in a study of cytomegalovirus exposure and HLA in healthy donors. PCR employed 60 Vbeta and 13 Jbeta primers. The repertoire was sequenced with immunoSEQ multiplex PCR; TCRdb's copy has only in-frame clones and lacks some. Among roughly 180,000 clones listed, around 80% were seen once. Source material: PBMCs. Receptor source: a woman aged 45-59 years in good health and CMV-seropositive.

This sequence joins TRBV7-2 and TRBJ2-1, with 9 nucleotides matching TRBD2. Trimming cost V 4 bases and J 10 bases; bases outside gene matches: 14. There are 16 residues in the CDR3. The germline CDR1 and CDR2 sequences are SGHTA and FQGNSA. DNA of the CDR3: TGTGCCAGCAGCTCCGGGGGCGGCGGGGGGGCAGGGGAGCAGTTCTTC. This translates into CASSSGGGGGAGEQFF.

This sequence joins TRBV28 and TRBJ2-3; 11 nucleotides match TRBD2. The germline CDR1 and CDR2 sequences are MDHEN and SYDVKM. Trimming at V came to 3 bases and at J to 1 base, leaving 9 bases not matched to a gene. The CDR3 runs to 18 residues. Written as DNA, the CDR3 is TGTGCCAGCAGTTTCGGCCTAGCGGGGGGAGGCGGCACAGATACGCAGTATTTT. Protein product: CASSFGLAGGGGTDTQYF.

In its sample, this clone was seen once. The gene calls are TRBV28 and TRBJ2-7, with 10 bases that match TRBD1. J lost 0 bases, V lost 6 bases, and 2 bases had no gene match. CDR3 length: 14 amino acids. CDR1 and CDR2 from the germline V gene are MDHEN and SYDVKM. CDR3 DNA sequence: TGTGCCAGCAGCCGGACAGGGGGCTCCTACGAGCAGTACTTC. This gives the protein CASSRTGGSYEQYF.

This clone has only a few counts. The chain has TRBV30 and TRBJ1-6; D is possibly TRBD1 (5 bases). The V end lost 0 bases, the J end lost 9 bases, and 12 bases lay between the germline ends. This CDR3 spans 14 amino acids. Germline assignment: CDR1 GTSNPN and CDR2 SVGIG (reference sequence). Here the CDR3 DNA reads TGTGCCTGGAGTGTAGGAGGGGATAGTTCACCCCTCCACTTT. Translation gives CAWSVGGDSSPLHF.

J is TRBJ2-7 and V is TRBV9; 9 nucleotides align to TRBD1. Germline CDR1 is SGDLS and CDR2 is YYNGEE. This CDR3 has 14 residues. The V segment lost 7 bases and the J segment 5 bases; nucleotides outside the gene matches: 10. The CDR3 bases are TGTGCCAGCGGGGCCGGGACAGGGACTGACGAGCAGTACTTC. Its translation is CASGAGTGTDEQYF. Full variable domain (missing parts from reference TRBV9 and TRBJ2-7): DSGVTQTPKHLITATGQRVTLRCSPRSGDLSVYWYQQSLDQGLQFLIQYYNGEERAKGNILERFSAQQFPDLHSELNLSSLELGDSALYFCASGAGTGTDEQYFGPGTRLTVT.

This chain connects TRBV10-3 to TRBJ2-7; 8 bases map to TRBD2. With 3 bases clipped from V and 4 bases from J, the junction kept 8 bases outside the gene matches. Germline assignment: CDR1 ENHRY and CDR2 SYGVKD. The CDR3 has 15 amino acids. As DNA, the CDR3 is TGTGCCATCAGTGACAGCGGGAGAAGGGTTTACGAGCAGTACTTC. The encoded protein is CAISDSGRRVYEQYF.

A single count supports this clone. The chain combines TRBV4-2 with TRBJ2-3; 10 nucleotides agree with TRBD2. Germline values: CDR1 LGHNA, CDR2 YNFKEQ. The CDR3 has 18 amino acids. With V trimmed by 0 bases and J by 2 bases, 8 bases remained unmatched. For the CDR3, the DNA is TGTGCCAGCAGCCAAGATCCCCAGCGGGGGGGATTCACAGATACGCAGTATTTT. Protein sequence: CASSQDPQRGGFTDTQYF.

The chain couples TRBV6-4 to TRBJ2-7; D is perhaps TRBD2 (5 bases). From germline, CDR1 is MRHNA and CDR2 SNTAGT. V shed 11 bases and J shed 2 bases, with 16 bases lying between them. The CDR3 contains 13 residues. The CDR3 is CAGFPSGTYEQYF. Written as DNA, the CDR3 is TGTGCCGGATTCCCCTCGGGGACCTACGAGCAGTACTTC.

The chain has TRBV7-9 and TRBJ2-1; TRBD2 matches at 12 bases. The CDR3 is made up of 18 amino acids. Germline V gene lookup returns CDR1 SEHNR and CDR2 FQNEAQ (reference sequence). Trimming at V came to 2 bases and at J to 5 bases, leaving 10 bases not matched to a gene. CDR3 residues: CASSLTNLGLAGNNEQFF. In DNA, the CDR3 is TGTGCCAGCAGCTTAACCAATCTAGGACTAGCGGGAAACAATGAGCAGTTCTTC.

J is TRBJ2-3 and V is TRBV19; D might be TRBD2 (6 bases). CDR3 size: 15 residues. V dropped 1 base and J dropped 5 bases, with 13 bases sitting between them. Germline V CDR1 and CDR2: LNHDA, SQIVND (reference sequence). The CDR3 DNA is TGTGCCAGTAGTATAGGGCAGGAGGGCGGAGATACGCAGTATTTT. Translation gives CASSIGQEGGDTQYF.

The V and J genes are TRBV2 and TRBJ2-2, with a possible D match to TRBD2 (7 bases). With 4 bases removed from V and 2 bases from J, the gap between germline ends came to 17 bases. CDR1 is SNHLY and CDR2 is FYNNEI in the germline V gene. The CDR3 has 17 amino acids. This CDR3 is CASSVGGAVVNTGELFF. CDR3 nucleotide sequence: TGTGCCAGCAGTGTAGGGGGGGCCGTGGTAAACACCGGGGAGCTGTTTTTT.

The chain combines TRBV7-8 with TRBJ2-2; TRBD2 agrees at 9 bases. Germline V gene lookup returns CDR1 SGHVS and CDR2 FQNEAQ. This CDR3 is 17 amino acids long. The V segment lost 1 base and the J segment 7 bases; nucleotides outside the gene matches: 10. CDR3 region: CASSLVGVAGAFGELFF. The CDR3 DNA reads as TGTGCCAGCAGCTTAGTCGGAGTAGCGGGGGCCTTCGGGGAGCTGTTTTTT.

The V and J genes are TRBV4-2 and TRBJ2-4, with TRBD2 matching over 10 bases. The junction had 6 bases not matched to a gene; V was cut back by 6 bases and J by 1 base. The CDR3 has 16 amino acids. Per the germline V gene, CDR1 is LGHNA and CDR2 is YNFKEQ. The CDR3 sequence: CASRPLSGGAKNIQYF. The CDR3 DNA follows: TGTGCCAGCAGACCGCTTAGCGGGGGGGCCAAAAACATTCAGTACTTC.

This sequence joins TRBV10-1 and TRBJ2-3, with 8 bases identical to TRBD2. The junction had 11 bases not matched to a gene; V was cut back by 0 bases and J by 0 bases. Germline CDR1 reads WNHNN; CDR2 reads SYGVQD (reference sequence). This CDR3 has 19 residues. CDR3 nucleotides: TGCGCCAGCAGTGAGTCCGTAATAGCGGGGCGTGCTAGCACAGATACGCAGTATTTT. Amino acid sequence: CASSESVIAGRASTDTQYF.

This CDR3 is CASSYSHLAGENEQFF. The CDR3 DNA reads as TGTGCCAGCAGTTACTCCCACCTAGCGGGGGAGAATGAGCAGTTCTTC. The V and J genes are TRBV6-6 and TRBJ2-1, with 10 positions matching TRBD2. With 0 bases clipped from V and 7 bases from J, the junction kept 6 bases outside the gene matches. This CDR3 contains 16 residues. Germline loops: CDR1 MNHNY, CDR2 SVGAGI (reference sequence).

The genes are TRBV4-3 and TRBJ2-3, with TRBD1 identical over 10 bases. This CDR3 contains 17 residues. V lost 4 bases and J lost 3; bases outside the gene matches: 10. CDR1 is LGHNA, CDR2 YSLEER, per germline. This CDR3 is CASSRTARQGATDTQYF. The CDR3 DNA is TGCGCCAGCAGCCGGACGGCTCGACAGGGGGCTACAGATACGCAGTATTTT.

This clone turned up a few times. V gene TRBV6-1 combines with J gene TRBJ1-5, with a possible D match to TRBD1 (5 bases). The V and J ends lost 3 bases and 2 bases respectively, with 17 bases between them. This CDR3 is built from 17 residues. The germline V gene encodes CDR1 MNHNS and CDR2 SASEGT. Here the CDR3 DNA reads TGTGCCAGCAGTGACCAGGGCTTCTTCGAAGGCAATCAGCCCCAGCATTTT. Translation gives CASSDQGFFEGNQPQHF.

The chain uses TRBV18 and TRBJ2-7; TRBD1 agrees at 8 bases. Unmatched junction bases numbered 7, after V lost 0 bases and J lost 6 bases. Germline V CDR1 and CDR2: KGHSH, LQKENI. The CDR3 is 15 residues long. CDR3: CASSPPARGRVEQYF. CDR3 nucleotides: TGTGCCAGCTCACCACCGGCCAGGGGGCGCGTCGAGCAGTACTTC.

The chain recombines TRBV7-6 with TRBJ1-6; D possibly corresponds to TRBD1 (5 bases). CDR1 and CDR2 from the germline V gene are SGHVS and FNYEAQ. The CDR3 loop spans 13 amino acids. DNA for the CDR3: TGTGCGGTTGGAGGGACCCCGGGGTCACCCCTCCACTTT. This translates into CAVGGTPGSPLHF.

The chain has TRBV7-2 and TRBJ1-1, with D possibly TRBD1 on 6 matching bases. This CDR3 is built from 17 residues. V was shortened by 4 bases and J by 0 bases, with 18 bases between the two germline ends. CDR1 and CDR2 from the germline V gene are SGHTA and FQGNSA. Here the CDR3 reads CASSSQDRSRMNTEAFF. The CDR3 bases are TGTGCCAGCAGCTCTCAAGACAGGAGCCGCATGAACACTGAAGCTTTCTTT.

V is TRBV11-3 and J is TRBJ2-5; the match to TRBD1 covers 8 bases. The CDR3 sequence is 13 residues long. V was clipped by 3 bases and J by 3 bases; unmatched bases: 0. The germline V gene encodes CDR1 SGHNT and CDR2 YENEEA. This chain's CDR3 is CASSLTGEETQYF. In nucleotides, the CDR3 is TGTGCCAGCAGCTTGACAGGGGAAGAGACCCAGTACTTC.

The V and J genes are TRBV4-3 and TRBJ2-2; D ambiguous. The CDR3 contains 16 residues. Germline V lookup: CDR1 LGHNA, CDR2 YSLEER. V gave up 0 bases and J gave up 1 base, with 9 bases separating them. Here the CDR3 DNA reads TGCGCCAGCAGCCAAGATGGCCCCAGGAACACCGGGGAGCTGTTTTTT. Amino acids: CASSQDGPRNTGELFF.

This clone was recorded once. The chain combines TRBV7-9 with TRBJ2-1, with D tentatively TRBD1 (6 bases). Trimming left V 1 base short and J 4 bases short, with 8 bases between. The CDR3 consists of 14 residues. Germline V gene lookup returns CDR1 SEHNR and CDR2 FQNEAQ (reference sequence). The CDR3 protein is CASSLEGVYNEQFF. CDR3 nucleotides: TGTGCCAGCAGCTTAGAGGGGGTTTACAATGAGCAGTTCTTC.

The J gene is TRBJ1-1, the V gene TRBV9; D remains ambiguous. The CDR3 covers 14 residues. Germline V CDR1 and CDR2: SGDLS, YYNGEE. The V gene lost 1 base and the J gene lost 7 bases, with 14 bases spanning the gap. The DNA for the CDR3 is TGTGCCAGCAGCGTACCCCAGCAAGGAGGTGAAGCTTTCTTT. It encodes CASSVPQQGGEAFF. Full variable domain (outside the CDR3, taken from reference TRBV9 and TRBJ1-1): DSGVTQTPKHLITATGQRVTLRCSPRSGDLSVYWYQQSLDQGLQFLIQYYNGEERAKGNILERFSAQQFPDLHSELNLSSLELGDSALYFCASSVPQQGGEAFFGQGTRLTVV.

The CDR3 nucleotides are TGTGCCAGCAGTTACCGACTAGCGGGGGCCATAGGCAATGAGCAGTTCTTC. The encoded protein is CASSYRLAGAIGNEQFF. The genes are TRBV27 and TRBJ2-1; 12 bases map to TRBD2. The length of the CDR3 is 17 residues. CDR1 and CDR2 (germline): MNHEY, SMNVEV (reference sequence). With V trimmed by 4 bases and J by 6 bases, 10 bases remained unmatched.

CDR3 residues: CASSYRTGDQPQHF. Written as DNA, the CDR3 is TGTGCCAGCAGTTACCGGACAGGCGATCAGCCCCAGCATTTT. The rearrangement joins TRBV6-5 to TRBJ1-5; 7 bases agree with TRBD1. The CDR3 sequence is 14 residues long. CDR1 and CDR2 (germline): MNHEY, SVGAGI. V lost 2 bases to trimming and J lost 5 bases; unmatched junction nucleotides: 3.

A word on this clone: Different DNA sequences within this sample yield the same CDR3. The V call is TRBV19, the J call TRBJ1-1; possibly TRBD1 for D (6 bases). Between the trimmed V and J ends, which lost 5 bases and 0 bases, there was a span of 10 bases. This CDR3 has 14 amino acids. CDR1 and CDR2 from the germline V gene are LNHDA and SQIVND (reference sequence). The CDR3 region has the DNA TGTGCCAGTAGTCCCGGACAGATGAACACTGAAGCTTTCTTT. As protein: CASSPGQMNTEAFF.

The chain uses TRBV30 and TRBJ2-7; D is possibly TRBD2 (5 bases). The CDR3 totals 15 residues. Trimming stripped 2 bases from V and 0 bases from J, with 14 bases between. The germline gives CDR1 GTSNPN, CDR2 SVGIG (reference sequence). CDR3 nucleotides: TGTGCCTGGAGTTCGGACTTTTTGCGCTCCTACGAGCAGTACTTC. Translated, it gives CAWSSDFLRSYEQYF.

V and J are TRBV5-4 and TRBJ2-5; 12 bases map to TRBD2. The CDR3 totals 16 residues. Germline V gives CDR1 SGHNT, CDR2 YYREEE (reference sequence). J gave up 3 bases and V 1 base, and 4 bases lay outside the gene matches. CDR3 DNA: TGTGCCAGCAGCTTGAATCTAGCGGGGGGGAAAGAGACCCAGTACTTC. It specifies CASSLNLAGGKETQYF.

The V gene is TRBV18, the J gene TRBJ2-1; 8 positions match TRBD2. There are 14 residues in the CDR3. In germline, CDR1 is KGHSH, CDR2 LQKENI. V was pared by 8 bases and J by 5 bases, with 8 bases of the junction left unmatched. CDR3 loop: CASQTSDPNNEQFF. CDR3 in DNA: TGTGCCAGCCAGACTAGCGACCCTAACAATGAGCAGTTCTTC.

For this clone: The germline gene is not matched at one end of the junction; a read error may be the cause. The J gene is TRBJ2-5, the V gene TRBV7-9; 9 bases align to TRBD2. Germline-derived CDR1 and CDR2 are SEHNR and FQNEAQ (reference sequence). The CDR3 spans 15 residues. CDR3 bases: TGTTCCAGCAGCTTAGCGCGGGGGGGCCGGGAGACCCAGTACTTC. Its translation is CSSSLARGGRETQYF.